A selection of T cell receptor beta chains follows, all from one sample in a study of blood T cells in healthy people across ages. Using its own MiXCR run on the 5' RACE reads, TCRdb lists one record per CDR3 protein. The repertoire holds 1.2 million to 1.5 million distinct CDR3 sequences, around two fifths seen once, with 7.9% in the top ten. Sequenced input: blood. These receptors originate from a woman younger than 35 in good health. The CDR3 runs from the conserved cysteine through the conserved F or W. A D gene is named only where the DNA matches it firmly. Rows give clone size only sometimes, using once, few, many, or a class for an expanded clone.

clone size	J gene	D gene	V gene	CDR3 DNA	CDR3 protein
few	TRBJ2-3	TRBD2	TRBV6-1	TGTGCCAGCATATCGGGGGGTGTGGGAGATACGCAGTATTTT	CASISGGVGDTQYF
.	TRBJ1-2	.	TRBV16	TGTGCCAGCAGCCCGCAAGTTAGCTACACCTTC	CASSPQVSYTF
.	TRBJ1-2	.	TRBV9	TGTACCAGCAGCGTAGGTCCAGGATTCTATGGCTACACCTTC	CTSSVGPGFYGYTF
few	TRBJ2-5	TRBD2	TRBV29-1	TGCAGCGTCCCGATAGCGGGGGGCCAAGAGACCCAGTACTTC	CSVPIAGGQETQYF
once	TRBJ1-1	.	TRBV20-1	TGCAGTGCTAGAGTCCCCGGGGCGGACACTGAAGCTTTCTTT	CSARVPGADTEAFF
few	TRBJ2-5	.	TRBV20-1	TGCAGTGCTAGAGATCCAGGCCCAGAGACCCAGTACTTC	CSARDPGPETQYF
.	TRBJ1-2	TRBD1	TRBV6-5	TGTGCCAGCAACCTAAGACGAGGAACAGGGGAGGGCTACACCTTC	CASNLRRGTGEGYTF
few	TRBJ2-7	TRBD2	TRBV4-2	TGTGCCAGCAGCCAAGGACCTAGCGGGTATTACAATGAGCAGTACTTC	CASSQGPSGYYNEQYF
few	TRBJ2-1	TRBD2	TRBV7-6	TGTGCCAGCAGCTTTAAAGCGGGAGGGCCGGGTGAGCAGTTCTTC	CASSFKAGGPGEQFF
.	TRBJ2-6	.	TRBV11-2	TGTGCCAGCAGCTTAGAGGGGACCCTGACTTTC	CASSLEGTLTF
.	TRBJ1-4	.	TRBV2	TGTGCCAGCAGGGGCTTGAATGAAAAACTGTTTTTT	CASRGLNEKLFF
.	TRBJ2-1	.	TRBV30	TGTGCCTGGATCCTGGGGAATGAGCAGTTCTTC	CAWILGNEQFF
.	TRBJ2-7	TRBD2	TRBV10-3	TGTGCCATCAGTGACGGCGGGAGCGGCAATGAGCAGTACTTC	CAISDGGSGNEQYF
.	TRBJ1-2	TRBD1	TRBV6-5	TGTGCCAGCAGGCGAGGGACAGGGGTCTATGGCTACACCTTC	CASRRGTGVYGYTF
.	TRBJ1-1	TRBD1	TRBV5-1	TGCGCCAGCAGCCCCTCGACAGGGGGCTTGAACACTGAAGCTTTCTTT	CASSPSTGGLNTEAFF
few	TRBJ2-6	.	TRBV4-1	TGCGCCAGCAGGGACGTCGGGGGACCCTCTGGGGCCAACGTCCTGACTTTC	CASRDVGGPSGANVLTF
.	TRBJ2-7	.	TRBV5-4	TGTGCCAGCAGCTTGGTTAACCGCCGATACGAGCAGTACTTC	CASSLVNRRYEQYF
few	TRBJ2-5	TRBD2	TRBV12-3/TRBV12-4	TGTGCCAGCAGGTCCGGGACTAGCGAAAAAGAGACCCAGTACTTC	CASRSGTSEKETQYF
.	TRBJ2-5	TRBD1	TRBV6-5	TGTGCCAGCAGTAAAACAGGGGGCGAGACCCAGTACTTC	CASSKTGGETQYF
.	TRBJ2-7	TRBD2	TRBV4-1	TGCGCCAGCAGCCAAGCGCCCCGGGCTAGCGGCTACGAGCAGTACTTC	CASSQAPRASGYEQYF
.	TRBJ1-4	.	TRBV15	TGTGCCACCAGCCCCCCCGGCGTGCGGGGTGAAAAACTGTTTTTT	CATSPPGVRGEKLFF
.	TRBJ1-1	.	TRBV21-1	TGTGCCAGCAGCAAAGGGCCAACAGCGTGGGACACTGAAGCTTTCTTT	CASSKGPTAWDTEAFF
few	TRBJ2-3	TRBD2	TRBV20-1	TGCAGTGCACCGCGGGAGCCGGCAGATACGCAGTATTTT	CSAPREPADTQYF
.	TRBJ1-1	.	TRBV20-1	TGCAGTGCTAGATGGGAGGGGGGATACGCTTTCTTT	CSARWEGGYAFF
few	TRBJ2-5	TRBD1	TRBV7-3	TGTGCCAGCAGCTTCGGACAGGGCGAAGAGACCCAGTACTTC	CASSFGQGEETQYF
.	TRBJ2-7	.	TRBV28	TGTGCCAGCAGTTTACTCCAGCAGACCTACGAGCAGTACTTC	CASSLLQQTYEQYF
few	TRBJ2-7	.	TRBV5-1	TGCGCCAGCAGCTTGCAGGTCGGGTTGCGCTACGAGCAGTACTTC	CASSLQVGLRYEQYF
.	TRBJ2-5	TRBD2	TRBV4-1	TGCGCCAGCAGCCAGGGACCGCCGGGACTAGCGGGAGGCAATGAGCAGTACTTC	CASSQGPPGLAGGNEQYF
.	TRBJ1-1	.	TRBV29-1	TGCAGCGGCCATCACACTGAAGCTTTCTTT	CSGHHTEAFF
.	TRBJ2-1	TRBD1	TRBV2	TGTGCCAGCACAGGGACAGGATACAATGAGCAGTTCTTC	CASTGTGYNEQFF
.	TRBJ1-2	.	TRBV3-1	TGTGCCAGCAGCCAAGGGGGCCCTGGGGTCACACCATTTTCCCCAAGGGGCTACACCTTC	CASSQGGPGVTPFSPRGYTF
once	TRBJ1-2	.	TRBV6-5	TGTGCCAGCAGTGACGGAGGCAGCGGCTATGGCTACACCTTC	CASSDGGSGYGYTF
.	TRBJ2-5	.	TRBV3-1	TGTGCCAGCAGCCCCGCGGGGAGCCACCGGACCCAGTACTTC	CASSPAGSHRTQYF
.	TRBJ2-1	TRBD2	TRBV20-1	TGCAGTGCAATTGTCGTGGGAGGGCCCTACAATGAGCAGTTCTTC	CSAIVVGGPYNEQFF
few	TRBJ2-7	.	TRBV3-1	TGTGCCAGCAGCCATGGATCCCATGGCATTTTCTACGAGCAGTACTTC	CASSHGSHGIFYEQYF
once	TRBJ2-3	.	TRBV27	TGTGCCAGCAGTACCGCCTCCGGGACTAGCACAGATACGCAGTATTTT	CASSTASGTSTDTQYF
few	TRBJ2-7	.	TRBV5-1	TGCGCCAGCAGCCACGAACCCGGGGGCAAATACTACGAGCAGTACTTC	CASSHEPGGKYYEQYF
.	TRBJ2-1	.	TRBV11-3	TGTGCCAGCAGCTTAGGGGGTAGCGGCCCGAACAATGAGCAGTTCTTC	CASSLGGSGPNNEQFF
.	TRBJ2-5	.	TRBV28	TGTGCCAGCAGTTATTTAGGGGGGGACTTCCAAGAGACCCAGTACTTC	CASSYLGGDFQETQYF
.	TRBJ2-1	.	TRBV24-1	TGTGCCACCAGTGATCCCCGGGGAGCAGGGTCTGAGCAGTTCTTC	CATSDPRGAGSEQFF
.	TRBJ2-3	.	TRBV7-8	TGTGCCAGCAGCTTAGAGGGACAGCGGGCAGATACGCAGTATTTT	CASSLEGQRADTQYF
.	TRBJ1-6	.	TRBV12-3/TRBV12-4	TGTGCCAGCAGACCCGGGACGGACCTTTCACCCCTCCACTTT	CASRPGTDLSPLHF
few	TRBJ2-7	TRBD2	TRBV28	TGTGCCAGCACCGTCCGGTTGGGAGGGACGGCCGAGCAGTACTTC	CASTVRLGGTAEQYF
.	TRBJ2-2	TRBD2	TRBV6-5	TGTGCCAGCAGTTACTCCCCTTATAGCGGGAGGTCGAACACCGGGGAGCTGTTTTTT	CASSYSPYSGRSNTGELFF
.	TRBJ2-2	TRBD1	TRBV30	TGTGCCTGGAGTTCGGGACAGGGATACACCGGGGAGCTGTTTTTT	CAWSSGQGYTGELFF
few	TRBJ1-1	.	TRBV29-1	TGCAGCGTGGACAACCAGAACACTGAAGCTTTCTTT	CSVDNQNTEAFF
.	TRBJ2-1	.	TRBV4-2	TGTGCCAGCAGCCAAGAACTCAGCGGGTTCGATGAGCAGTTCTTC	CASSQELSGFDEQFF
few	TRBJ1-5	.	TRBV12-3/TRBV12-4	TGTGCCAGCAGCCGGTCGTCGAGCAATCAGCCCCAGCATTTT	CASSRSSSNQPQHF
.	TRBJ2-4	.	TRBV28	TGTGCCAGCAGTGAGAACCGGGGCGCCAGGGAGCAGTACTTC	CASSENRGAREQYF
.	TRBJ2-5	TRBD1	TRBV24-1	TGTGCCACCGGGACAGGTACAGAGACCCAGTACTTC	CATGTGTETQYF
.	TRBJ1-4	.	TRBV6-6	TGTGCCAGCAGGGAAAGGGACATCTCAACTAATGAAAAACTGTTTTTT	CASRERDISTNEKLFF
.	TRBJ2-3	.	TRBV2	TGTGCCAGTGACCGACAGAGGACGCAGTATTTT	CASDRQRTQYF
.	TRBJ1-2	TRBD1	TRBV10-3	TGTGCCATCAGGGGACAGGACTTTAACCATGGCTACACCTTC	CAIRGQDFNHGYTF
medium-sized	TRBJ2-7	TRBD1	TRBV10-3	TGTGCCATCAGTGAGTCTCCGGGGACAGGGTCCGAGCAGTACTTC	CAISESPGTGSEQYF
few	TRBJ1-2	.	TRBV9	TGTGCCAGCAGCGTAGACCCAGGGGCCTATGGCTACACCTTC	CASSVDPGAYGYTF
few	TRBJ1-1	TRBD1	TRBV4-1	TGCGCCAGCAGCCACCCCAGACAGGGCTCGGGCACTGAAGCTTTCTTT	CASSHPRQGSGTEAFF
.	TRBJ2-1	.	TRBV12-3/TRBV12-4	TGTGCCAGCAGCAATGGACGAGACAATGAGCGGTTCTTC	CASSNGRDNERFF
.	TRBJ1-5	.	TRBV20-1	TGCAGTGCCCCAGGCGGCGGGGATCAGCCCCAGCATTTT	CSAPGGGDQPQHF
few	TRBJ1-2	.	TRBV12-3/TRBV12-4	TGTGCCAGCGCCCCGGGTCCTGGGAATGGCTACACCTTC	CASAPGPGNGYTF